These 21 T cell receptor beta chains share one sample of origin, sequenced in a study of identical twins. TCRdb fed the 5' RACE reads into MiXCR, producing one record per CDR3 protein. The table lists some 1,700,000 distinct CDR3 sequences, more than 30% of them singletons. Sequencing was carried out using cord blood. The receptors derive from a newborn girl in good health.

This clonotype was recorded once. The chain employs TRBV5-1 and TRBJ2-2; a possible D gene is TRBD2 (5 bases). This CDR3 is 16 amino acids long. Per germline, CDR1 SGHRS and CDR2 YFSETQ. V was trimmed by 0 bases and J by 1 base, leaving 10 bases between them. The CDR3 nucleotides read TGCGCCAGCAGCTTGGGTTGGACTCGGAACACCGGGGAGCTGTTTTTT. This encodes CASSLGWTRNTGELFF.

The table lists this clonotype with a few counts. V usage is TRBV14 and J usage is TRBJ1-2, with D tentatively TRBD1 (5 bases). CDR1 is SGHDN and CDR2 is FVKESK in the germline V gene. V was cut by 1 base and J by 5 bases, with 14 bases left in between. CDR3 length: 15 residues. CDR3 amino acids: CASSQVTREPYGYTF. CDR3 in DNA: TGTGCCAGCAGCCAAGTTACCAGGGAGCCTTATGGCTACACCTTC.

In its sample, this clonotype was seen a few times. The chain's CDR3 is CSAREWTGGPDTQYF. CDR3 in DNA: TGCAGTGCTAGAGAGTGGACGGGGGGGCCTGATACGCAGTATTTT. The V and J genes are TRBV20-1 and TRBJ2-3, with 8 bases that match TRBD2. The CDR3 is made up of 15 amino acids. After removal of 0 bases from V and 6 bases from J, the junction contained 8 bases not matched to a gene. Germline loops: CDR1 DFQATT, CDR2 SNEGSKA (reference sequence).

This chain uses TRBV12-3 or TRBV12-4 with TRBJ1-1; 9 bases match TRBD1. The CDR3 totals 13 residues. Trimming took 6 bases from V and 11 from J; bases not matched to a gene: 10. Here the CDR3 reads CASSPTDRGDAFF. CDR3 nucleotide sequence: TGTGCCAGCAGCCCAACCGACAGGGGGGATGCTTTCTTT.

The gene calls are TRBV7-9 and TRBJ1-2; TRBD1 matches 9 bases. Germline-derived CDR1 and CDR2 are SEHNR and FQNEAQ (reference sequence). The length of the CDR3 is 15 residues. With 5 bases clipped from V and 7 bases from J, the junction kept 11 bases outside the gene matches. The CDR3 loop is CASSKDNRGQGGYTF. The CDR3 region has the DNA TGTGCCAGCAGCAAAGACAACAGGGGGCAGGGTGGCTACACCTTC.

V usage is TRBV5-1 and J usage is TRBJ2-1; D is undetermined. The CDR3 sequence is 14 residues long. V was trimmed by 4 bases and J by 2 bases, leaving 10 bases between them. Germline assignment: CDR1 SGHRS and CDR2 YFSETQ. This CDR3 reads CASSDQGTYNEQFF. CDR3 DNA: TGCGCCAGCAGCGACCAAGGGACCTACAATGAGCAGTTCTTC.

This clonotype has a handful of counts. This rearrangement joins TRBV20-1 to TRBJ1-1, with TRBD1 as a possible D gene (6 bases). Per the germline V gene, CDR1 is DFQATT and CDR2 is SNEGSKA (reference sequence). V lost 0 bases and J lost 0, with 17 bases in between. This CDR3 has 17 amino acids. DNA for the CDR3: TGCAGTGCTAGAGATGGGGGGCGCGGGAGCATGAACACTGAAGCTTTCTTT. Protein product: CSARDGGRGSMNTEAFF.

The chain employs TRBV18 and TRBJ2-3; 9 nucleotides match TRBD1. The germline V gene has CDR1 KGHSH and CDR2 LQKENI. Trimming cost V 3 bases and J 2 bases; bases outside gene matches: 9. The CDR3 is made up of 17 amino acids. The CDR3 reads CASSPRMDRGPTDTQYF. The CDR3 nucleotides are TGTGCCAGCTCACCGAGAATGGACAGGGGACCCACAGATACGCAGTATTTT.

This clonotype has ten or more counts. This chain links TRBV20-1 with TRBJ1-2, with no clear D. The length of the CDR3 is 13 residues. Trimming pared 0 bases from V and 1 base from J, leaving 6 bases between. Germline V gene sequence: CDR1 DFQATT, CDR2 SNEGSKA (reference sequence). CDR3 residues: CSARDRVNYGYTF. The CDR3, as DNA: TGCAGTGCTAGAGATCGGGTTAACTATGGCTACACCTTC.

V and J are TRBV24-1 and TRBJ2-3; weak D call: TRBD2 (6 bases). CDR3 length equals 17 residues. V shed 7 bases and J shed 0 bases, with 19 bases lying between them. Germline CDR1 and CDR2: KGHDR and SFDVKD. The CDR3 loop is CATSALAGSGSTDTQYF. The CDR3, as DNA: TGTGCCACCAGCGCATTAGCAGGGAGCGGGAGCACAGATACGCAGTATTTT.

The genes are TRBV27 and TRBJ2-1, with a weak D call TRBD2 (6 bases). The ends were cut back, 6 bases at V and 10 bases at J, with 16 bases in the middle. The CDR3 consists of 13 residues. Per the germline V gene, CDR1 is MNHEY and CDR2 is SMNVEV (reference sequence). The CDR3 protein is CASRSFREYEQFF. For the CDR3, the DNA is TGTGCCAGCAGATCTTTTCGGGAGTACGAGCAGTTCTTC.

This chain connects TRBV10-2 to TRBJ2-7; possibly TRBD1 or TRBD2 for D (5 bases each). Germline lookup yields CDR1 WSHSY and CDR2 SAAADI. The CDR3 is 15 amino acids. Between the trimmed V and J ends, which lost 0 bases and 4 bases, there was a span of 13 bases. CDR3 loop: CASSESAGRFYEQYF. As DNA, the CDR3 is TGCGCCAGCAGTGAGTCGGCAGGGAGATTTTACGAGCAGTACTTC.

The rearrangement links TRBV3-1 to TRBJ2-1; maybe TRBD2 (7 bases). Germline V gene sequence: CDR1 LGHDT, CDR2 YNNKEL (reference sequence). Trimming took 6 bases from V and 2 from J, leaving 14 bases between them. This CDR3 has 15 residues. The CDR3 sequence is CASSRRGAPYNEQFF. The CDR3 nucleotides are TGTGCCAGCAGTCGCCGGGGGGCACCCTACAATGAGCAGTTCTTC.

In its sample, this clonotype was seen a few times. The V gene is TRBV20-1, the J gene TRBJ2-7, with D maybe TRBD2 (5 bases). The CDR3 consists of 14 residues. Trimming took off 2 bases at V and 0 bases at J, with 11 bases between the two ends. The V gene's germline CDR1 is DFQATT and CDR2 SNEGSKA (reference sequence). In DNA form, the CDR3 reads TGCAGTGCTAGAAGCGGCCTACTCTCCTACGAGCAGTACTTC. Translating it yields CSARSGLLSYEQYF.

This rearrangement joins TRBV28 to TRBJ2-3, with 13 positions matching TRBD2. Germline values: CDR1 MDHEN, CDR2 SYDVKM. The V and J ends lost 11 bases and 6 bases, in that order; junction bases with no gene match: 8. The length of the CDR3 is 14 residues. The CDR3 nucleotides are TGTGCCTGCAAAAGGACTAGCGGGAGTGATACGCAGTATTTT. Protein sequence: CACKRTSGSDTQYF.

The chain uses TRBV7-2 and TRBJ1-1; D not resolved. CDR1 is SGHTA and CDR2 is FQGNSA in the germline V gene. V was shortened by 1 base and J by 1 base, with 10 bases between the two germline ends. The CDR3 loop spans 15 amino acids. The CDR3, as DNA: TGTGCCAGCAGCTTAGAACCAGGAGCGAACACTGAAGCTTTCTTT. Amino acid sequence: CASSLEPGANTEAFF.

The chain recombines TRBV10-2 with TRBJ1-5; D is unclear. The CDR3 loop spans 13 amino acids. The V end lost 7 bases, the J end lost 0 bases, and 7 bases lay between the germline ends. Germline loops: CDR1 WSHSY, CDR2 SAAADI. The CDR3 DNA follows: TGCGCCAGCAAAGAGAGTAGCAATCAGCCCCAGCATTTT. Translated, it gives CASKESSNQPQHF.

About this clonotype: A much larger clone is a single base away; this may be a read error. The chain recombines TRBV10-3 with TRBJ2-5; TRBD2 is a possible D gene (5 bases). From germline, CDR1 is ENHRY and CDR2 SYGVKD. The CDR3 is 16 residues long. V lost 4 bases and J lost 2, with 17 bases in between. CDR3 region: CAISGQITGRQETQYF. CDR3 DNA sequence: TGTGCCATCAGTGGACAAATAACTGGGAGACAAGAGACCCAGTACTTC.

The table lists this clonotype with a few counts. The chain employs TRBV6-1 and TRBJ2-4; D might be TRBD2 (6 bases). CDR3 length: 14 amino acids. Per the germline V gene, CDR1 is MNHNS and CDR2 is SASEGT. With 7 bases removed from V and 0 bases from J, the gap between germline ends came to 10 bases. CDR3 protein: CASNKGLAKNIQYF. In nucleotides, the CDR3 is TGTGCCAGCAACAAGGGACTAGCCAAAAACATTCAGTACTTC.

This clonotype turned up a few times. The CDR3 reads CASRNSTDYNEQFF. The CDR3 bases are TGCGCCAGCCGTAATTCGACAGACTACAATGAGCAGTTCTTC. J is TRBJ2-1 and V is TRBV5-1; weak D call: TRBD1 (5 bases). This CDR3 has 14 amino acids. Trimming cost V 7 bases and J 3 bases, with 14 bases left between them. The germline gives CDR1 SGHRS, CDR2 YFSETQ.

V is TRBV12-3 or TRBV12-4 and J is TRBJ1-2; D is undetermined. The V end lost 7 bases, the J end lost 8 bases, and 14 bases lay between the germline ends. The CDR3 covers 12 residues. The CDR3 nucleotides are TGTGCCAGCACCCTGGGAAGGAGGGGCTACACCTTC. It is translated as CASTLGRRGYTF.